Below, 30 T cell receptor beta chains from the same sample are listed, as sequenced in a study of regulatory T cells. General study findings and limits: In CD3G-deficient patients, conventional CD4+ T cells were enriched for hydrophobic CDR3 residues at positions 6 and 7.

For these receptors, no antigen is known. Primers: 52 TRBV forward and 13 TRBJ reverse. Sequencing was performed with immunoSEQ multiplex PCR; in TCRdb, only in-frame clones are kept and a portion is missing. The data contain over 35,000 clones, 89% of them singletons. The sample comprised conventional CD4+ T cells sorted from blood. These receptors all come from a person aged 18-35 years with CD3G deficiency.

The chain uses TRBV7-9 and TRBJ2-1; D is uncertain. This CDR3 has 11 amino acids. Germline loops: CDR1 SEHNR, CDR2 FQNEAQ (reference sequence). V lost 6 bases to trimming and J lost 12 bases, with 12 bases between them. The DNA for the CDR3 is TGTGCCAGCAGTTCTGGGGTAGTGCAGTTCTTC. This gives the protein CASSSGVVQFF.

V is TRBV6-1 and J is TRBJ2-7, with 11 bases that match TRBD2. Germline assignment: CDR1 MNHNS and CDR2 SASEGT. This CDR3 has 15 residues. J was trimmed by 0 bases and V by 6 bases; bases with no gene match: 4. This CDR3 reads CASRAGLAGSYEQYF. The CDR3, as DNA: TGTGCCAGCAGGGCCGGACTAGCGGGCTCCTACGAGCAGTACTTC.

The J gene is TRBJ1-4, the V gene TRBV11-2, with 8 bases that match TRBD1. Per the germline V gene, CDR1 is SGHAT and CDR2 is FQNNGV. The length of the CDR3 is 15 residues. V shed 2 bases and J 3 bases; nucleotides not matched to a gene: 2. For the CDR3, the DNA is TGTGCCAGCAGCTTACAGGGGGCAGCTAATGAAAAACTGTTTTTT. Translated, it gives CASSLQGAANEKLFF.

This clone has just one count. The chain has TRBV5-1 and TRBJ1-6; 7 bases line up with TRBD1. V was pared by 0 bases and J by 7 bases, with 7 bases of the junction left unmatched. The V gene's germline CDR1 is SGHRS and CDR2 YFSETQ. This CDR3 spans 16 amino acids. Here the CDR3 DNA reads TGCGCCAGCAGCTTGGTTCCCGGGACAGCAAATTCACCCCTCCACTTT. Its protein product is CASSLVPGTANSPLHF.

This clone came up once. The CDR3 region is CASSPPGGRGYTF. The CDR3 DNA is TGTGCCAGTAGTCCCCCAGGGGGACGAGGCTACACCTTC. The chain couples TRBV19 to TRBJ1-2; 7 bases are shared with TRBD1. V was pared by 5 bases and J by 8 bases, with 8 bases of the junction left unmatched. The CDR3 consists of 13 residues. Germline CDR1 is LNHDA and CDR2 is SQIVND (reference sequence).

The chain uses TRBV27 and TRBJ2-2; the D gene is possibly TRBD2 (6 bases). Germline loops: CDR1 MNHEY, CDR2 SMNVEV (reference sequence). CDR3 length: 13 residues. V was cut by 5 bases and J by 7 bases, with 11 bases left in between. The chain's CDR3 is CASSRVGGGELFF. The CDR3 DNA is TGTGCCAGCAGTCGTGTGGGGGGCGGGGAGCTGTTTTTT.

V is TRBV18 and J is TRBJ2-7, with D perhaps being TRBD1 or TRBD2 (5 bases each). The CDR3 has 12 amino acids. Per the germline V gene, CDR1 is KGHSH and CDR2 is LQKENI. V was cut by 4 bases and J by 8 bases, with 12 bases left in between. The CDR3 spells CASSQDRDQQYF. CDR3 sequence (DNA): TGTGCCAGCTCACAAGATCGGGACCAGCAGTACTTC. Drawing the rest from reference TRBV18 and TRBJ2-7, the complete variable domain is NAGVMQNPRHLVRRRGQEARLRCSPMKGHSHVYWYRQLPEEGLKFMVYLQKENIIDESGMPKERFSAEFPKEGPSILRIQQVVRGDSAAYFCASSQDRDQQYFGPGTRLTVT.

The gene calls are TRBV5-1 and TRBJ2-1; D might be TRBD1 or TRBD2, each matching 6 bases. The CDR3 has 14 amino acids. Trimming stripped 3 bases from V and 10 bases from J, with 17 bases between. The germline V gene encodes CDR1 SGHRS and CDR2 YFSETQ. CDR3 loop: CASSSKLQGGEQFF. Written as DNA, the CDR3 is TGCGCCAGCAGCTCGAAGTTACAGGGAGGCGAGCAGTTCTTC.

This CDR3 reads CASSFMEGDTQYF. CDR3 sequence (DNA): TGCGCCAGCAGCTTTATGGAAGGAGATACGCAGTATTTT. J is TRBJ2-3 and V is TRBV5-1; D ambiguous. Germline V CDR1 and CDR2: SGHRS, YFSETQ. The V end lost 2 bases, the J end lost 5 bases, and 9 bases lay between the germline ends. This CDR3 spans 13 amino acids. Full variable domain (remainder filled in from reference TRBV5-1 and TRBJ2-3): KAGVTQTPRYLIKTRGQQVTLSCSPISGHRSVSWYQQTPGQGLQFLFEYFSETQRNKGNFPGRFSGRQFSNSRSEMNVSTLELGDSALYLCASSFMEGDTQYFGPGTRLTVL.

The rearrangement links TRBV7-2 to TRBJ2-4, with TRBD2 matching over 9 bases. Germline V gene lookup returns CDR1 SGHTA and CDR2 FQGNSA. The CDR3 loop spans 14 amino acids. Trimming took 1 base from V and 5 from J; bases not matched to a gene: 0. Written as DNA, the CDR3 is TGTGCCAGCAGCTTAGGACTAGCGGAAAACATTCAGTACTTC. Protein product: CASSLGLAENIQYF.

The genes are TRBV7-2 and TRBJ1-5; D perhaps matches TRBD1 (6 bases). Germline-derived CDR1 and CDR2 are SGHTA and FQGNSA. The germline V and J ends were trimmed by 5 bases and 5 bases, with 10 bases remaining between them. This CDR3 is 13 amino acids long. This CDR3 is CASSPDRDQPQHF. The CDR3 DNA sequence: TGTGCCAGCAGCCCGGACAGAGATCAGCCCCAGCATTTT.

CDR3 sequence (DNA): TGTGCCAGCAGCTCTCTCAAGCGCATACAAGAGACCCAGTACTTC. This gives the protein CASSSLKRIQETQYF. This rearrangement joins TRBV28 to TRBJ2-5; D ambiguous. The CDR3 runs to 15 residues. The V gene's germline CDR1 is MDHEN and CDR2 SYDVKM. Trimming stripped 6 bases from V and 2 bases from J, with 16 bases between.

The chain employs TRBV28 and TRBJ2-3; D unresolved. This CDR3 has 15 amino acids. Germline values: CDR1 MDHEN, CDR2 SYDVKM. The ends were cut back, 4 bases at V and 3 bases at J, with 14 bases in the middle. This chain's CDR3 is CASSSPLTRTDTQYF. CDR3 nucleotide sequence: TGTGCCAGCAGTTCGCCTCTTACCAGAACAGATACGCAGTATTTT. The variable domain in full, with the rest retrieved from reference TRBV28 and TRBJ2-3, is DVKVTQSSRYLVKRTGEKVFLECVQDMDHENMFWYRQDPGLGLRLIYFSYDVKMKEKGDIPEGYSVSREKKERFSLILESASTNQTSMYLCASSSPLTRTDTQYFGPGTRLTVL.

V and J are TRBV6-5 and TRBJ2-5; 7 bases fit TRBD1. Judging by the DNA end, TRBJ2-7 fits better; the J call may be wrong. CDR1 and CDR2 from the germline V gene are MNHEY and SVGAGI. This CDR3 comprises 15 residues. CDR3: CASSSDREGVYEQYF. DNA of the CDR3: TGTGCCAGCAGCTCCGACAGGGAAGGGGTCTACGAGCAGTACTTC.

The chain employs TRBV7-9 and TRBJ1-4; D gene ambiguous. Germline CDR1 and CDR2: SEHNR and FQNEAQ (reference sequence). The CDR3 totals 15 residues. V was shortened by 1 base and J by 7 bases, with 13 bases between the two germline ends. The CDR3 sequence: CASSLGRKGGEKLFF. The DNA for the CDR3 is TGTGCCAGCAGCTTAGGGAGAAAGGGTGGTGAAAAACTGTTTTTT.

By its share, this clone is medium-sized. V usage is TRBV6-6 and J usage is TRBJ1-2, with D possibly matching TRBD1 (5 bases). Trimming removed 6 bases at V and 8 bases at J, with 10 bases between. The CDR3 extends over 11 amino acids. Germline-derived CDR1 and CDR2 are MNHNY and SVGAGI (reference sequence). CDR3 sequence (DNA): TGTGCCAGCAGCAGGGAGGGAGGCTACACCTTC. Translation gives CASSREGGYTF.

The chain carries TRBV21-1 and TRBJ2-5; no DNA check was done on the table's D call, TRBD1. TRBV21-1 is given as a pseudogene. The CDR3 has 13 residues. The DNA for the CDR3 is TGTGCCAGCAGCAAAGGGGCCAGGGAGACCCAGTACTTC. Its translation: CASSKGARETQYF.

The chain employs TRBV11-2 and TRBJ1-1; 11 positions agree with TRBD1. Per the germline V gene, CDR1 is SGHAT and CDR2 is FQNNGV. This CDR3 is 12 amino acids long. With 5 bases clipped from V and 11 bases from J, the junction kept 4 bases outside the gene matches. The CDR3 is CASSPGTGGAFF. In DNA form, the CDR3 reads TGTGCCAGCAGCCCCGGGACAGGGGGGGCTTTCTTT.

Details on this clone: At one boundary the junction diverges from the germline segment, which might be a read error. The CDR3 nucleotides are TGTGCCACCAGTTCGAAGCGGGGTCGCACAGATACGCAGTATTTT. Its translation: CATSSKRGRTDTQYF. V is TRBV10-3 and J is TRBJ2-3, with 7 positions matching TRBD2. CDR3 length: 15 amino acids. Looked up from germline, CDR1 is ENHRY and CDR2 is SYGVKD.

The rearrangement links TRBV28 to TRBJ1-1; tentative D call: TRBD1 (5 bases). This CDR3 contains 16 residues. The V gene lost 5 bases and the J gene lost 4 bases, with 20 bases spanning the gap. Germline V gene lookup returns CDR1 MDHEN and CDR2 SYDVKM. The CDR3 coding sequence is TGTGCCAGCAGTGATCACCGCCGGGACGGAAGCACTGAAGCTTTCTTT. Translating it yields CASSDHRRDGSTEAFF.

The V gene is TRBV18, the J gene TRBJ2-1; 14 nucleotides align to TRBD2. Germline V gene sequence: CDR1 KGHSH, CDR2 LQKENI. The V segment lost 4 bases and the J segment 0 bases; nucleotides outside the gene matches: 5. The CDR3 runs 18 residues. CDR3 sequence reads: CASSHGLAGGSSYNEQFF. The CDR3 DNA sequence: TGTGCCAGCTCACATGGACTAGCGGGGGGAAGCTCCTACAATGAGCAGTTCTTC.

The CDR3 sequence: CASSIAGLSGNEQFF. CDR3 sequence (DNA): TGTGCCAGTAGTATAGCAGGGCTTAGCGGGAATGAGCAGTTCTTC. This chain links TRBV19 with TRBJ2-1; 7 bases fit TRBD2. The CDR3 has 15 amino acids. Germline V gene lookup returns CDR1 LNHDA and CDR2 SQIVND (reference sequence). Germline trimming cut 1 base from V and 7 bases from J; bases unmatched to any gene: 7.

This chain links TRBV7-2 with TRBJ2-7, with D possibly being TRBD1 (6 bases). This CDR3 has 15 amino acids. The V gene lost 1 base and the J gene lost 0 bases, with 10 bases spanning the gap. Germline-derived CDR1 and CDR2 are SGHTA and FQGNSA. The CDR3 DNA follows: TGTGCCAGCAGCTTAGACAGGGCCCTCTCCTACGAGCAGTACTTC. Amino acids: CASSLDRALSYEQYF.

CDR3 nucleotides: TGTGCCAGCAGTTCAGGGAAAGGGTATGGCTACACCTTC. This gives the protein CASSSGKGYGYTF. This chain links TRBV28 with TRBJ1-2, with D possibly matching TRBD1 (5 bases). The CDR3 length is 13 residues. Germline V lookup: CDR1 MDHEN, CDR2 SYDVKM. V lost 4 bases and J lost 5, with 11 bases in between.

This chain links TRBV11-3 with TRBJ1-4; D gene ambiguous. CDR3 length: 11 residues. Trimming shortened V by 4 bases and J by 13 bases, and 10 bases separated the two germline ends. Germline CDR1 reads SGHNT; CDR2 reads YENEEA. DNA of the CDR3: TGTGCCAGCAGCTCCAGCATCTCACTGTTTTTT. Translating it yields CASSSSISLFF.

Turning to this clone: This same CDR3 is encoded by further DNA sequences in the sample. The V and J genes are TRBV28 and TRBJ1-5; D is possibly TRBD1 (5 bases). The germline V gene encodes CDR1 MDHEN and CDR2 SYDVKM. Trimming stripped 0 bases from V and 5 bases from J, with 5 bases between. The CDR3 has 13 residues. CDR3 DNA sequence: TGTGCCAGCAGTTTATGGGGGGATCAGCCCCAGCATTTT. Translation gives CASSLWGDQPQHF. The whole variable domain, remainder taken from reference TRBV28 and TRBJ1-5, is DVKVTQSSRYLVKRTGEKVFLECVQDMDHENMFWYRQDPGLGLRLIYFSYDVKMKEKGDIPEGYSVSREKKERFSLILESASTNQTSMYLCASSLWGDQPQHFGDGTRLSIL.

V is TRBV5-1 and J is TRBJ2-7; tentative D call: TRBD2 (6 bases). Germline V gene data show CDR1 as SGHRS and CDR2 as YFSETQ. The length of the CDR3 is 12 residues. With 0 bases removed from V and 6 bases from J, the gap between germline ends came to 7 bases. CDR3 region: CASSLVGSEQYF. CDR3 sequence (DNA): TGCGCCAGCAGCTTGGTCGGGAGCGAGCAGTACTTC.

The chain combines TRBV10-3 with TRBJ2-3, with D hard to call. The CDR3 loop spans 13 amino acids. The V gene's germline CDR1 is ENHRY and CDR2 SYGVKD. V gave up 0 bases and J gave up 4 bases, with 5 bases separating them. This chain's CDR3 is CAISESQPDTQYF. In nucleotides, the CDR3 is TGTGCCATCAGTGAGTCACAGCCAGATACGCAGTATTTT.

This chain links TRBV7-9 with TRBJ1-3, with D maybe TRBD1 (5 bases). Germline CDR1 reads SEHNR; CDR2 reads FQNEAQ (reference sequence). The CDR3 sequence is 13 residues long. The V gene lost 5 bases and the J gene lost 6 bases, with 11 bases spanning the gap. CDR3 in amino acids: CASSAGRLNTIYF. The DNA of the CDR3 is TGTGCCAGCAGCGCGGGACGCCTAAACACCATATATTTT.

The chain links TRBV7-8 to TRBJ2-3; the D gene is possibly TRBD1 (7 bases). With 7 bases removed from V and 5 bases from J, the gap between germline ends came to 19 bases. CDR1 is SGHVS and CDR2 is FQNEAQ in the germline V gene. The CDR3 has 15 amino acids. CDR3 protein: CASTGGRGVLDTQYF. CDR3 DNA sequence: TGTGCCAGCACCGGGGGCAGGGGGGTTTTAGATACGCAGTATTTT.